This T cell receptor beta chain was captured by sequencing in a study of shared clonotypes between healthy human individuals. Turning to the study itself: Those who served as donors were a couple of women and a few men between the ages of 18 and 49.

Notes on the study in general: The four-donor shared clonotypes exceeded non-shared clonotypes in generation probability, with non-shared ones scoring lower. In having few donors, the study represented limited genetic and exposure-history diversity.

From germline, CDR1 is SEHNR and CDR2 FQNEAQ (reference sequence). V gave up 1 base and J gave up 0 bases, with 12 bases separating them. There are 16 residues in the CDR3. Only one count was recorded for this clone. Its antigen is still unknown. Some clones are missing from TCRdb's copy, which holds only in-frame ones; the method was immunoSEQ multiplex PCR. The sample gives approximately 2,200,000 clones, roughly 91% of which show up once; roughly 1.7% is in the top ten. CD45RO negativity and positive selection for CCR7 defined naive CD8 cells, a population that excluded terminally differentiated effector memory CD45RA+ cells.

The sequence derives from a man aged 18 to 29 in good health. Some clones in this sample may be carry-over from other donors' samples. V gene TRBV7-9 combines with J gene TRBJ1-1; D possibly corresponds to TRBD1 (5 bases). The specimen sequenced was naive CD8+ T cells from PBMCs. In nucleotides, the CDR3 is TGTGCCAGCAGCTTAGGACAGCTATCTATGAACACTGAAGCTTTCTTT. It specifies CASSLGQLSMNTEAFF.